This T cell receptor beta chain was captured by sequencing in a study of blood T cells in healthy people across ages (dated by TCRdb to between 2015 and 2017). Describing the broader study: In model experiments, roughly one uniquely barcoded TCR beta cDNA molecule per two T cells was captured by template switching. To avoid experimental bias, donors of different ages were randomly spread across the sequencing lanes. To track age-related changes in TCR beta repertoire diversity, the study relied on deep sequencing normalized with unique cDNA molecular identifiers. The donors were divided into four age groups: young (average approximately 17 years), middle-aged (about 40), aged (62) and long-lived (82). For two donors (one aged 18 to 30 and one aged 80 or older), the study analyzed two additional independent replicas of 1 million unique cDNA reads from the same blood draw.

To prepare the library, 5' RACE was applied. TCRdb records Illumina HiSeq 2500 as the sequencer. The second PCR ran for about 7 to 11 cycles and used a J-beta primer mix along with a sample-barcoded 5' primer. A unique molecular identifier was introduced onto each TCR beta cDNA molecule by a template-switch 5' adaptor carrying 12 random nucleotides. Each sample yielded at least 3 million CDR3-containing paired-end reads. First-strand cDNA was synthesized from all RNA with the Mint cDNA synthesis kit, primed by a TRBC-specific oligonucleotide. After uracil-DNA glycosylase treatment, a first 18-cycle PCR used universal primers M1SS and BC2_uni_R on all cDNA. On the study's bioinformatics: For normalization, 1 million high-quality reads were randomly selected from each sample, with every read carrying a distinct molecular identifier. Reads with shared molecular identifiers were discarded instead of being binned into consensus sequences. MiTCR, run with a Q25 quality threshold and the strictest error-elimination algorithm, handled CDR3 identification, clonotype clustering and error correction. A nonparametric unseen species model using Euler transformation provided a lower-bound estimate of total TCR beta diversity. TCRdb itself trimmed the public reads at Q25 with fastp, ran MiXCR and retained productive beta chains. Identical CDR3 proteins give one entry, which carries the most common genes and DNA. The V and J calls here are based on TCRdb, not the publication. Recorded for this sample are roughly 730,000 distinct CDR3 sequences; 45% to 70% of them occurred a single time. Approximately 24% of the sample is in the top ten clones.

Donors were 39 systemically healthy Caucasian individuals from Russia aged roughly 6 to 90 years. About 9.8 milliliters of peripheral blood were drawn from each donor into EDTA-treated Vacutainer tubes. Ficoll-Paque density-gradient centrifugation was used to isolate PBMCs, with at least 6.5 million obtained per sample. Total RNA, at least 6 micrograms per sample, was extracted from PBMCs with Trizol reagent. Naive CD45RAhigh/CD27high T cell percentages were measured by flow cytometry on a PBMC aliquot from every donor. The CDR3, cysteine through phenylalanine, is 15 amino acids long. Of the read, only the CDR3 DNA is kept; its 45 bases are in frame from base 1. CDR1 and CDR2 (MNHNS, SASEGT) derive from the germline V gene. Between the V and J ends, shortened by 6 bases and 5 bases respectively, the junction contains 17 bases. Findings and caveats that apply to the study as a whole: Estimates of total diversity based on one million sequenced T cells were regarded as lower bounds and as underestimates. Bulk unsorted PBMC profiling prevented conclusive comparison of naive and antigen-experienced compartments. Donor CMV infection status was unknown, potentially confounding age-related changes in expanded clonotypes. A strong correlation was found between observed TCR beta diversity and the percentage of naive T cells measured by flow cytometry. Compared with the aged group, the long-lived group had more naive CD4+ T cells, fewer expanded clones and increased TCR diversity, a pattern suggesting age selection. As age increased, observed TCR beta diversity per million T cells dropped in a roughly linear way, and a significant reduction was already evident by age 40.

Of note for this clonotype: Its recognized antigen is unknown. Base qualities were left out, and no much larger clone turns up one base away.

The chain is encoded by TRBV6-1 joined to TRBJ1-5, with TRBD1 tentatively as D gene (5 bases match). This TCR was recovered from a man aged 35 to 55 in good health. The specimen sequenced was blood. The nucleotide sequence is TGTGCCAGCAGCAGAGTGGGGGTGTTACATCAGCCCCAGCATTTT. The translation is CASSRVGVLHQPQHF.